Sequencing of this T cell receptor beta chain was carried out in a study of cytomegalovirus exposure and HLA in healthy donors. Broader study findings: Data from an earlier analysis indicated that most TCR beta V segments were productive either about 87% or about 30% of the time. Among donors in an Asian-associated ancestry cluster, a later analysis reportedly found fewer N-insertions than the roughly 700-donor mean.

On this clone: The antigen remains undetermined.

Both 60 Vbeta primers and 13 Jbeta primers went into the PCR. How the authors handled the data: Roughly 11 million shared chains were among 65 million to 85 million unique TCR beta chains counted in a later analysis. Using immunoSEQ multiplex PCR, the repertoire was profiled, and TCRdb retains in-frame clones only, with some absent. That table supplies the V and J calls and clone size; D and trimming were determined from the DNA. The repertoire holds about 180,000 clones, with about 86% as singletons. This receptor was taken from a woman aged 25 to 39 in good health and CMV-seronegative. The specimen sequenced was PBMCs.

The CDR3 region is CASRGQGAAYNEQFF. The DNA for the CDR3 is TGTGCCAGCAGGGGACAGGGGGCCGCCTACAATGAGCAGTTCTTC. This sequence joins TRBV27 and TRBJ2-1, with 12 bases fitting TRBD1. This CDR3 contains 15 residues. The germline CDR1 and CDR2 sequences are MNHEY and SMNVEV (reference sequence). The V gene end was trimmed by 6 bases and the J gene end by 2 bases; junction bases not matched to a gene: 2.